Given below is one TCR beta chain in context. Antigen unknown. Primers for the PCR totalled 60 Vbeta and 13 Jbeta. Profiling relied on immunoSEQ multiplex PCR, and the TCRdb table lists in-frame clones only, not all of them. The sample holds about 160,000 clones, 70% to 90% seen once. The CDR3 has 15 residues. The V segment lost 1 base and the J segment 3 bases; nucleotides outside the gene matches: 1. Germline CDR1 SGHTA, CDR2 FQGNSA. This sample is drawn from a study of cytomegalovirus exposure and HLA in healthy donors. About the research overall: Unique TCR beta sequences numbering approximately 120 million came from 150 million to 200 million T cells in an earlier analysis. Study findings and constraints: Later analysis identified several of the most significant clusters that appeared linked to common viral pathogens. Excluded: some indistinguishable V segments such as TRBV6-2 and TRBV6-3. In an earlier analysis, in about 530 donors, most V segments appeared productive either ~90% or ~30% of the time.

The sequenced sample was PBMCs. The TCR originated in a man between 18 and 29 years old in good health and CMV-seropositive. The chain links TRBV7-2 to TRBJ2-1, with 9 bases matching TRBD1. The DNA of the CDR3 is TGTGCCAGCAGCTTAGGGACAGGGGACTACAATGAGCAGTTCTTC. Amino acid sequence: CASSLGTGDYNEQFF.